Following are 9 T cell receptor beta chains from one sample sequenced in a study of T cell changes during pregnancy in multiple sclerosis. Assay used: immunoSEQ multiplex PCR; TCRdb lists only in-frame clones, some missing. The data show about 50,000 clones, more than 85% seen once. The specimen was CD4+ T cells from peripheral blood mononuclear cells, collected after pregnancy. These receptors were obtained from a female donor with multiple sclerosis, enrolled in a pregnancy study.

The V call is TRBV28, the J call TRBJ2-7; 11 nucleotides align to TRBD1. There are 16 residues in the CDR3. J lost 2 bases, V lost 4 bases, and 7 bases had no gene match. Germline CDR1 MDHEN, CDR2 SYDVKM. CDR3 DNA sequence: TGTGCCAGCAGTTGGGACAGGGGGGGCGGAACCTACGAGCAGTACTTC. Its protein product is CASSWDRGGGTYEQYF.

In nucleotides, the CDR3 is TGTGCCAGTAGCCGGGGACTAGCGGGAGGAACAACCGGGGAGCTGTTTTTT. Protein product: CASSRGLAGGTTGELFF. This chain connects TRBV19 to TRBJ2-2, with 15 bases matching TRBD2. The length of the CDR3 is 17 residues. CDR1 LNHDA and CDR2 SQIVND come from the germline V gene (reference sequence). Germline trimming cut 6 bases from V and 5 bases from J; bases unmatched to any gene: 7.

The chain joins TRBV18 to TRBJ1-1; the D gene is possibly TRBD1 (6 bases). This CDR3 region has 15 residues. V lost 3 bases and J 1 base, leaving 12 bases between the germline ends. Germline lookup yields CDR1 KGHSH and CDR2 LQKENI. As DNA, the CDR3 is TGTGCCAGCTCACCGGCGGGGGCAAGGAACACTGAAGCTTTCTTT. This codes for CASSPAGARNTEAFF.

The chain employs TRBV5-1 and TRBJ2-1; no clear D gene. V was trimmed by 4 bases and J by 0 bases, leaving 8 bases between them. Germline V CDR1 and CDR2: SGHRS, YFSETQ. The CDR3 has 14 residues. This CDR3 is CASSQTSSYNEQFF. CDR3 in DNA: TGCGCCAGCAGCCAGACAAGCTCCTACAATGAGCAGTTCTTC. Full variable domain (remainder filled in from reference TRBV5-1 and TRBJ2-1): KAGVTQTPRYLIKTRGQQVTLSCSPISGHRSVSWYQQTPGQGLQFLFEYFSETQRNKGNFPGRFSGRQFSNSRSEMNVSTLELGDSALYLCASSQTSSYNEQFFGPGTRLTVL.

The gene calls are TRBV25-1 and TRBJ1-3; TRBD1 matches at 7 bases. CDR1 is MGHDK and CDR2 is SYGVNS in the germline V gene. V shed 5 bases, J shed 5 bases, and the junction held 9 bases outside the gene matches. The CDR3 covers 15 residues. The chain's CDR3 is CASSLGTGVRNTIYF. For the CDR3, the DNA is TGTGCCAGCAGTCTCGGAACAGGGGTTAGAAACACCATATATTTT.

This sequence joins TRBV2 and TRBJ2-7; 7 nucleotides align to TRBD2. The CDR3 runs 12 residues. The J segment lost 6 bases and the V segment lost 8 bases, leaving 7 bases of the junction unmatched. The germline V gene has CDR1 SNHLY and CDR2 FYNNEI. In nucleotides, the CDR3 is TGTGCCAGCGGACGGGAGGTGTTCGAGCAGTACTTC. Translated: CASGREVFEQYF.

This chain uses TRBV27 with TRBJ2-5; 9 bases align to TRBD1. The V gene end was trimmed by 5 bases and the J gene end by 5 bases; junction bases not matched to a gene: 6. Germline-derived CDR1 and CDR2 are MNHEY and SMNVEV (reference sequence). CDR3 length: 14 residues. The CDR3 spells CASSPGTGFETQYF. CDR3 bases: TGTGCCAGCAGTCCCGGGACAGGGTTCGAGACCCAGTACTTC.

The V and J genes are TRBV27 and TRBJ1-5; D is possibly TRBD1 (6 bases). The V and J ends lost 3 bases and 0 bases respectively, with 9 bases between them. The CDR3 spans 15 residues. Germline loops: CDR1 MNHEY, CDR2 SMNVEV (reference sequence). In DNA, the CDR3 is TGTGCCAGCAGTTTTGACAGGATTAGCAATCAGCCCCAGCATTTT. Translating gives CASSFDRISNQPQHF.

The CDR3 DNA reads TGTGCCAGCAGCTTCTCTGGACTAGCGGGGGCCGCAGATACGCAGTATTTT. As protein: CASSFSGLAGAADTQYF. V gene TRBV7-6 combines with J gene TRBJ2-3; 13 nucleotides agree with TRBD2. The CDR3 runs to 17 residues. Trimming cost V 3 bases and J 4 bases; bases outside gene matches: 7. Per germline, CDR1 SGHVS and CDR2 FNYEAQ. The full variable domain, its missing parts supplied by reference TRBV7-6 and TRBJ2-3, is GAGVSQSPRYKVTKRGQDVALRCDPISGHVSLYWYRQALGQGPEFLTYFNYEAQQDKSGLPNDRFSAERPEGSISTLTIQRTEQRDSAMYRCASSFSGLAGAADTQYFGPGTRLTVL.